Presented here are 24 T cell receptor beta chains from one specimen sequenced in a study of PD-1 blockade in mismatch repair-deficient tumors. The assay was immunoSEQ multiplex PCR, and TCRdb's table has in-frame clones only and misses some. The sample records some 22,000 clones, about four fifths being singletons. The specimen was peripheral blood, collected 2 weeks after starting pembrolizumab. Receptors were obtained from an adult with mismatch repair-deficient cancer.

This chain uses TRBV6-5 with TRBJ1-1, with D hard to call. The V gene lost 0 bases and the J gene lost 1 base, with 12 bases spanning the gap. Germline lookup yields CDR1 MNHEY and CDR2 SVGAGI. This CDR3 is built from 16 residues. The CDR3 region is CASSYSSTPWNTEAFF. The CDR3 region has the DNA TGTGCCAGCAGTTACTCGTCGACACCCTGGAACACTGAAGCTTTCTTT.

The rearrangement joins TRBV5-4 to TRBJ2-1, with a weak D call TRBD2 (5 bases). CDR1 is SGHNT, CDR2 YYREEE, per germline (reference sequence). V lost 0 bases and J lost 3, with 10 bases in between. The CDR3 totals 15 residues. The CDR3 reads CASSLGDYGYNEQFF. The CDR3 DNA reads as TGTGCCAGCAGCTTGGGTGACTACGGCTACAATGAGCAGTTCTTC. The full variable domain, its missing parts supplied by reference TRBV5-4 and TRBJ2-1, is ETGVTQSPTHLIKTRGQQVTLRCSSQSGHNTVSWYQQALGQGPQFIFQYYREEENGRGNFPPRFSGLQFPNYSSELNVNALELDDSALYLCASSLGDYGYNEQFFGPGTRLTVL.

The rearrangement uses TRBV4-1 and TRBJ1-4; 11 nucleotides match TRBD1. Per germline, CDR1 MGHRA and CDR2 YSYEKL. V dropped 1 base and J dropped 7; count of bases not matched to a gene: 8. CDR3 size: 17 residues. CDR3 sequence reads: CASSQVFGGQGGEKLFF. DNA of the CDR3: TGCGCCAGCAGCCAAGTTTTCGGGGGACAGGGGGGTGAAAAACTGTTTTTT.

The V call is TRBV5-6, the J call TRBJ2-5; 7 nucleotides match TRBD1. With 4 bases clipped from V and 2 bases from J, the junction kept 8 bases outside the gene matches. Germline assignment: CDR1 SGHDT and CDR2 YYEEEE. The CDR3 extends over 15 amino acids. CDR3 in DNA: TGTGCCAGCAGCCTAATTCCGGGACAGCAAGAGACCCAGTACTTC. Its protein is CASSLIPGQQETQYF.

This chain connects TRBV20-1 to TRBJ2-7, with D perhaps matching TRBD2 (6 bases). CDR1 is DFQATT, CDR2 SNEGSKA, per germline (reference sequence). V lost 6 bases to trimming and J lost 6 bases, with 9 bases between them. The length of the CDR3 is 10 residues. The CDR3 region has the DNA TGCAGTGCAGGAGGGCGCGAGCAGTACTTC. Residues: CSAGGREQYF.

V is TRBV11-2 and J is TRBJ2-5; D is ambiguous. The V gene's germline CDR1 is SGHAT and CDR2 FQNNGV. With 3 bases removed from V and 3 bases from J, the gap between germline ends came to 8 bases. CDR3 length: 13 amino acids. The CDR3 DNA reads as TGTGCCAGCAGCTTTGATACTGAAGAGACCCAGTACTTC. Amino acids: CASSFDTEETQYF.

The chain has TRBV12-5 and TRBJ2-7, with TRBD2 identical over 10 bases. V shed 7 bases, J shed 5 bases, and the junction held 8 bases outside the gene matches. The CDR3 runs to 14 residues. The germline V gene has CDR1 LGHNT and CDR2 FRNRAP. The CDR3 DNA is TGTGCTAGTGAGAAAAGACTAGCGGGCCACGAGCAGTACTTC. It codes for CASEKRLAGHEQYF.

The chain combines TRBV19 with TRBJ1-2, with 10 positions matching TRBD1. The germline gives CDR1 LNHDA, CDR2 SQIVND (reference sequence). The CDR3 has 18 residues. The V segment lost 5 bases and the J segment 5 bases; nucleotides outside the gene matches: 17. The CDR3: CASSQPGQGTANPYGYTF. CDR3 DNA: TGTGCCAGTAGTCAACCGGGACAGGGGACCGCAAACCCTTATGGCTACACCTTC.

A single count supports this clone. This chain joins TRBV28 and TRBJ2-2, with 9 bases aligning to TRBD1. This CDR3 has 16 residues. Trimming took 7 bases from V and 6 from J; bases not matched to a gene: 12. Germline V gene lookup returns CDR1 MDHEN and CDR2 SYDVKM. CDR3 DNA: TGTGCCAGCACCTCACCGGGACAGGGCTGGGCCGGGGAGCTGTTTTTT. It translates to CASTSPGQGWAGELFF.

This clone was counted once. The rearrangement uses TRBV27 and TRBJ2-1; TRBD2 matches at 7 bases. The CDR3 spans 14 residues. The V and J ends lost 5 bases and 1 base, in that order; junction bases with no gene match: 2. Germline loops: CDR1 MNHEY, CDR2 SMNVEV (reference sequence). The CDR3 region is CASSLGGSYNEQFF. CDR3 in DNA: TGTGCCAGCAGTCTCGGGGGGTCCTACAATGAGCAGTTCTTC.

The chain uses TRBV19 and TRBJ2-5, with D perhaps assigned TRBD1 or TRBD2 (5 bases each). V was trimmed by 7 bases and J by 2 bases, leaving 17 bases between them. This CDR3 has 15 amino acids. Germline lookup yields CDR1 LNHDA and CDR2 SQIVND (reference sequence). The chain's CDR3 is CASTPGYSGQETQYF. The CDR3 coding sequence is TGTGCCAGTACCCCAGGGTATTCGGGGCAAGAGACCCAGTACTTC.

This chain connects TRBV10-3 to TRBJ2-7; TRBD2 might be the D (6 bases). In germline, CDR1 is ENHRY, CDR2 SYGVKD. V dropped 0 bases and J dropped 5 bases, with 14 bases sitting between them. CDR3 size: 15 residues. CDR3 sequence (DNA): TGTGCCATCAGTGAGTCGTACGGGAGTCGCGACGAGCAGTACTTC. It yields the protein CAISESYGSRDEQYF.

The chain recombines TRBV5-1 with TRBJ2-1, with 8 nucleotides matching TRBD1. Trimming at V came to 4 bases and at J to 6 bases, leaving 6 bases not matched to a gene. Germline V gene lookup returns CDR1 SGHRS and CDR2 YFSETQ. The CDR3 runs to 14 residues. CDR3 sequence reads: CASSPGGLGNEQFF. CDR3 nucleotides: TGCGCCAGCAGCCCAGGGGGCTTGGGCAATGAGCAGTTCTTC.

V usage is TRBV27 and J usage is TRBJ2-2; tentatively, D is TRBD2 (6 bases). V was clipped by 3 bases and J by 5 bases, with 10 bases between them. This CDR3 has 14 residues. The germline V gene has CDR1 MNHEY and CDR2 SMNVEV (reference sequence). CDR3 coding DNA: TGTGCCAGCAGTTTCGGGGGTGGGACCGGGGAGCTGTTTTTT. Residues: CASSFGGGTGELFF.

The chain joins TRBV2 to TRBJ2-7, with D unclear. The CDR3 spans 13 residues. Germline V gene sequence: CDR1 SNHLY, CDR2 FYNNEI. V lost 0 bases and J lost 6, with 9 bases in between. CDR3 nucleotide sequence: TGTGCCAGCAGTGAAGCTCCCCCCAGCGAGCAGTACTTC. Residues: CASSEAPPSEQYF.

CDR3 DNA: TGTGCCAGCAGCCTCCGGGACAGGGGAACCGGGGAGCTGTTTTTT. Translation gives CASSLRDRGTGELFF. V is TRBV16 and J is TRBJ2-2, with TRBD1 matching over 10 bases. Trimming cost V 4 bases and J 5 bases; bases outside gene matches: 4. The CDR3 contains 15 residues. Germline loops: CDR1 KGHSY, CDR2 FQNENV.

The chain couples TRBV6-4 to TRBJ1-2; no reliable D call. Germline loops: CDR1 MRHNA, CDR2 SNTAGT. This CDR3 has 12 residues. V dropped 5 bases and J dropped 4 bases, with 8 bases sitting between them. CDR3: CASSRDGYGYTF. The CDR3 DNA reads as TGTGCCAGCAGTCGCGACGGCTATGGCTACACCTTC.

The chain employs TRBV28 and TRBJ2-1; D is possibly TRBD1 (6 bases). V shed 3 bases and J shed 15 bases, with 24 bases lying between them. The CDR3 covers 15 residues. Germline V gives CDR1 MDHEN, CDR2 SYDVKM. CDR3 sequence: CASSLPTPGQRAWFF. The CDR3 coding sequence is TGTGCCAGCAGTTTGCCCACCCCAGGACAGCGTGCTTGGTTCTTC.

V and J are TRBV4-3 and TRBJ2-6; D unresolved. Germline CDR1 and CDR2: LGHNA and YSLEER. Trimming stripped 4 bases from V and 3 bases from J, with 13 bases between. There are 16 residues in the CDR3. CDR3: CASSRLLLSGANVLTF. The CDR3 DNA reads TGCGCCAGCAGCCGACTCCTCTTGAGTGGGGCCAACGTCCTGACTTTC.

V is TRBV18 and J is TRBJ2-1, with 12 bases identical to TRBD2. The germline V gene has CDR1 KGHSH and CDR2 LQKENI. The CDR3 covers 16 residues. V gave up 6 bases and J gave up 8 bases; unmatched junction bases: 11. CDR3 nucleotides: TGTGCCAGCTCCCCGATGACTAGCGGGAGTATATATGAGCAGTTCTTC. Translation: CASSPMTSGSIYEQFF.

The rearrangement uses TRBV5-5 and TRBJ2-1; no firm D call. CDR3 length: 14 amino acids. Germline values: CDR1 SGHKS, CDR2 YYEKEE (reference sequence). Trimming pared 3 bases from V and 8 bases from J, leaving 15 bases between. In DNA form, the CDR3 reads TGTGCCAGCAGCTCCTCCATTAGGTTCGATGAGCAGTTCTTC. Translation: CASSSSIRFDEQFF.

V gene TRBV4-3 combines with J gene TRBJ2-7, with a tentative D call TRBD1 (6 bases). CDR3 size: 18 residues. V was cut by 1 base and J by 4 bases, with 23 bases left in between. CDR1 is LGHNA, CDR2 YSLEER, per germline. The CDR3 bases are TGCGCCAGCAGCCAAGCGACAGGCCCCCAAATCGGGCCTTACGAGCAGTACTTC. This translates into CASSQATGPQIGPYEQYF.

The rearrangement links TRBV19 to TRBJ2-1, with D possibly matching TRBD2 (6 bases). In germline, CDR1 is LNHDA, CDR2 SQIVND (reference sequence). V lost 8 bases, J lost 0 bases, and 14 bases lay in between. The CDR3 covers 15 residues. The CDR3 region is CASGYGSISYNEQFF. The CDR3 DNA follows: TGTGCCAGTGGGTACGGGAGTATCTCCTACAATGAGCAGTTCTTC.

This chain uses TRBV19 with TRBJ1-2; TRBD1 matches 7 bases. CDR3 length: 17 amino acids. Losses at the gene ends were 2 bases for V and 5 bases for J; bases not matched to a gene: 14. From germline, CDR1 is LNHDA and CDR2 SQIVND (reference sequence). The CDR3 DNA sequence: TGTGCCAGTAGTATAAAGACAGGGTGGAGCGATTTTTATGGCTACACCTTC. This codes for CASSIKTGWSDFYGYTF.